The clone carrying this TCR beta chain was seen more than once but under ten times. Its antigen remains unidentified. The data were taken from a study of chemoradiotherapy in HPV16-positive cancers. Study context: A couple of HPV16-positive patients' cells yielded candidate HPV-specific clones and common motifs.

Libraries were prepared by immunoSEQ multiplex PCR; TCRdb keeps only in-frame clonotypes and omits some of them. This sample has tens of thousands of clones, with 65% to 80% found just once. General study results and limits: Candidate HPV-specific clones and E7-related TCR motifs grew in tumor during treatment.

Samples were taken several times over chemoradiotherapy. This CDR3 has 15 residues. The germline gives CDR1 SNHLY, CDR2 FYNNEI. V shed 6 bases and J 7 bases; nucleotides not matched to a gene: 10. The V and J genes are TRBV2 and TRBJ2-2, with 8 bases lining up with TRBD2. This receptor was identified in a human donor with HPV-associated anogenital cancer. The specimen comprised blood, sampled from a patient who underwent chemoradiotherapy. The CDR3: CASRGLVPESGELFF. In DNA form, the CDR3 reads TGTGCCAGCAGGGGACTAGTCCCTGAAAGCGGGGAGCTGTTTTTT.